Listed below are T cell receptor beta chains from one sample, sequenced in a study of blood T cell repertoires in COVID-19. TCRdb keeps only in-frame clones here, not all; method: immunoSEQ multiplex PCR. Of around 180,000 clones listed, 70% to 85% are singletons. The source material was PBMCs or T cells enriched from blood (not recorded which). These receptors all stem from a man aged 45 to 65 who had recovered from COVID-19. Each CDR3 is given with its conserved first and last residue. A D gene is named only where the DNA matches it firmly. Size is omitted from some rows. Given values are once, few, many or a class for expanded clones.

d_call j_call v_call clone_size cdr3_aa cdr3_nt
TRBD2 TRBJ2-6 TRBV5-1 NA CASSLARYRSGGSSGANVLTF TGCGCCAGCAGCTTGGCCAGGTACCGAAGCGGGGGATCCTCTGGGGCCAACGTCCTGACTTTC
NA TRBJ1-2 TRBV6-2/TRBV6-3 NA CASSLTGNHGYTF TGTGCCAGCAGTTTAACAGGGAACCATGGCTACACCTTC
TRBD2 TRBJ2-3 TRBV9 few CASSGSGGGSTDTQYF TGTGCCAGCAGCGGGAGCGGGGGGGGAAGCACAGATACGCAGTATTTT
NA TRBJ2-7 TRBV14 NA CASSQGRGEQYF TGTGCCAGCAGCCAGGGTAGAGGGGAGCAGTACTTC
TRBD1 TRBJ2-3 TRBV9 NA CASSLSPGTGQDTQYF TGTGCCAGCAGCCTTTCCCCCGGGACAGGGCAAGATACGCAGTATTTT
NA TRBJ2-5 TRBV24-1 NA CATSEQTGTQVQETQYF TGTGCCACCAGTGAGCAAACCGGGACACAAGTTCAAGAGACCCAGTACTTC
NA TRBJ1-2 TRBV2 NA CASSEETGRSGYYGYTF TGTGCCAGCAGTGAAGAAACAGGAAGGTCAGGCTACTATGGCTACACCTTC
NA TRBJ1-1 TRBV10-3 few CAISEPDRKTEAFF TGTGCCATCAGTGAGCCTGACAGGAAAACTGAAGCTTTCTTT
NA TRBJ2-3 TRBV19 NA CASSTDLMAVGTDTQYF TGTGCCAGTAGTACAGATCTTATGGCGGTCGGCACAGATACGCAGTATTTT
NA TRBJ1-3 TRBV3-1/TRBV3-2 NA CASTQLSGDTIYF TGTGCCAGCACCCAACTCTCAGGGGACACCATATATTTT
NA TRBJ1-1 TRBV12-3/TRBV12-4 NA CASGQGGTEAFF TGTGCCAGCGGGCAGGGCGGCACTGAAGCTTTCTTT
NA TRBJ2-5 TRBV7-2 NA CASSLTAPGGTQYF TGTGCCAGCAGCTTAACGGCCCCCGGCGGGACCCAGTACTTC
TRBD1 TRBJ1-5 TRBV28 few CASSSDRSYSNQPQHF TGTGCCAGCAGTTCGGACAGGTCTTATAGCAATCAGCCCCAGCATTTT
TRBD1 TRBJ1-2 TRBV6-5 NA CASRDSSSFNYGYTF TGTGCCAGCCGGGACAGCTCTTCATTTAACTATGGCTACACCTTC
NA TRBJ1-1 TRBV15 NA CATGQRGTEAFF TGTGCCACCGGACAGAGGGGCACTGAAGCTTTCTTT
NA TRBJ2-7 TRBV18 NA CASSLGHGGEQYF TGTGCCAGCTCACTGGGCCACGGAGGCGAGCAGTACTTC
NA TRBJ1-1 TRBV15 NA CATSTRGGGTEAFF TGTGCCACCAGCACCCGAGGGGGGGGCACTGAAGCTTTCTTT
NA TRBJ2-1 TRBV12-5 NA CASGTPKGGHNEQFF TGTGCTAGTGGTACCCCTAAGGGCGGGCACAATGAGCAGTTCTTC
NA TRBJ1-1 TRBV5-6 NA CASSRLDTEAFF TGTGCCAGCAGCCGACTCGACACTGAAGCTTTCTTT
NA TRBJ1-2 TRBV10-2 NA CASSDPTGPLYGYTF TGCGCCAGCAGTGATCCAACAGGGCCCCTCTATGGCTACACCTTC
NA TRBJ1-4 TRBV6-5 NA CASSRSGGREKLFF TGTGCCAGCAGCCGATCCGGGGGAAGGGAAAAACTGTTTTTT
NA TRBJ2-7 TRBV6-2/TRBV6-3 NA CASSYFREPYEQYF TGTGCCAGCAGTTACTTTCGGGAACCCTACGAGCAGTACTTC
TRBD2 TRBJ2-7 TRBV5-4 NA CASSSGGANSDEQYF TGTGCCAGCAGTAGCGGGGGGGCCAATTCCGACGAGCAGTACTTC
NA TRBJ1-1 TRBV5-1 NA CASSWDTYTEAFF TGCGCCAGCAGCTGGGACACCTACACTGAAGCTTTCTTT
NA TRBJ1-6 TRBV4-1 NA CASSRIVPGGNSPLHF TGCGCCAGCAGTCGTATCGTCCCAGGAGGGAATTCACCCCTCCACTTT
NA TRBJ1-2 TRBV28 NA CASSPGGRYGYTF TGTGCCAGCAGTCCGGGGGGCCGCTATGGCTACACCTTC
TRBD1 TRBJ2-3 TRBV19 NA CASTPTGGPDTQYF TGTGCCAGTACCCCGACAGGGGGCCCAGATACGCAGTATTTT
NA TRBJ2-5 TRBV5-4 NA CASSPDTVQETQYF TGTGCCAGCAGCCCTGACACGGTCCAAGAGACCCAGTACTTC
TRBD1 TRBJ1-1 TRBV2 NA CASSDVGQMNTEAFF TGTGCCAGCAGTGATGTGGGACAGATGAACACTGAAGCTTTCTTT
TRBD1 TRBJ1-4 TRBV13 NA CASQLAGGREKLFF TGTGCCAGTCAACTCGCAGGGGGCAGAGAAAAACTGTTTTTT
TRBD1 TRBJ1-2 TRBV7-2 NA CASSPWTGSGYTF TGTGCCAGCAGCCCCTGGACAGGCTCTGGCTACACCTTC
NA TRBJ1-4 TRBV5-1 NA CASSLARGIGEKLFF TGCGCCAGCAGCTTGGCCAGGGGTATTGGTGAAAAACTGTTTTTT
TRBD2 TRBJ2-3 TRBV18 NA CASSPRNSGGAKAQYF TGTGCCAGCTCACCAAGGAATAGCGGGGGGGCTAAGGCGCAGTATTTT